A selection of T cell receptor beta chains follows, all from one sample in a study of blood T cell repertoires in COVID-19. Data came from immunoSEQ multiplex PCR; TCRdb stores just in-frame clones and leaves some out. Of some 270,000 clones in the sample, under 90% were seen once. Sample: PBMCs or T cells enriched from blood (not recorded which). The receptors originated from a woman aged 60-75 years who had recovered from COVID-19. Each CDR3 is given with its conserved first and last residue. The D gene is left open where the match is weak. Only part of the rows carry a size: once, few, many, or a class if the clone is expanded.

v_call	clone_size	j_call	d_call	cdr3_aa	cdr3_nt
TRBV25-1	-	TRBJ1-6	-	CASGGEGSSYNSPLHF	TGTGCCAGCGGTGGGGAAGGGAGCTCCTATAATTCACCCCTCCACTTT
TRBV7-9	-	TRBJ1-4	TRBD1	CASSPETGVREKLFF	TGTGCCAGCAGCCCGGAGACAGGGGTACGCGAAAAACTGTTTTTT
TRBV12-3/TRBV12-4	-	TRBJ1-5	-	CASTPHWNQPQHF	TGTGCCAGCACTCCCCACTGGAATCAGCCCCAGCATTTT
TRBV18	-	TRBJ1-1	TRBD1	CASSPLVKQGAGNTEAFF	TGTGCCAGCTCACCACTGGTAAAACAGGGGGCGGGGAACACTGAAGCTTTCTTT
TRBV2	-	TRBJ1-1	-	CASSSGWEAFF	TGTGCCAGCAGTTCCGGGTGGGAAGCTTTCTTT
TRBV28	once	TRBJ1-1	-	CATHRLMNTEAFF	TGTGCCACACACCGACTGATGAACACTGAAGCTTTCTTT
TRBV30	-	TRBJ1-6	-	CAWSIRQGTSPLHF	TGTGCCTGGAGTATAAGGCAGGGAACTTCACCCCTCCACTTT
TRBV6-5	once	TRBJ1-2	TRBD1	CASSQDRGLENGYTF	TGTGCCAGCAGTCAGGACAGGGGATTGGAAAATGGCTACACCTTC
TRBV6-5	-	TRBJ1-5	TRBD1	CASRRGTASNQPQHF	TGTGCCAGCAGGAGGGGGACAGCTAGCAATCAGCCCCAGCATTTT
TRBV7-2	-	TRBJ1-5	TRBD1	CASSPGQGNQPQHF	TGTGCCAGCAGCCCTGGACAGGGAAATCAGCCCCAGCATTTT
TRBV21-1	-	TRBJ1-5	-	CASSNPRTGINQPQHF	TGTGCCAGCAGCAATCCTAGAACCGGAATCAATCAGCCCCAGCATTTT
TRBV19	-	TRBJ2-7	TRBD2	CASSIELAIQYEQYF	TGTGCCAGTAGTATAGAACTAGCGATTCAATACGAGCAGTACTTC
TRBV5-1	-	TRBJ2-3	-	CASSLPLLGDTDTQYF	TGCGCCAGCAGCTTGCCCCTGCTCGGGGATACAGATACGCAGTATTTT
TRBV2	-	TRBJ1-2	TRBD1	CASSDQGAYGYTF	TGTGCCAGCAGTGACCAGGGGGCGTATGGCTACACCTTC
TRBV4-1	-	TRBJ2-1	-	CASNQAFQGETERVAHSNEQFF	TGCGCCAGCAACCAAGCATTCCAGGGCGAGACGGAGCGGGTGGCTCATAGCAATGAGCAGTTCTTC
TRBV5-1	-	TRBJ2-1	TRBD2	CASSRSGRVDNEQFF	TGCGCCAGCAGCCGAAGCGGGAGGGTCGACAATGAGCAGTTCTTC
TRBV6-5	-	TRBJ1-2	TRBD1	CASSRDRTYGYTF	TGTGCCAGCAGTCGGGACAGGACCTATGGCTACACCTTC
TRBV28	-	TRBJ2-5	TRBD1	CASSSTGEITETQYF	TGTGCCAGCAGTTCGACAGGGGAGATCACAGAGACCCAGTACTTC